Listed below are T cell receptor beta chains from one sample, sequenced in a study of spatial heterogeneity in lung cancer. TCRdb reanalysed the 5' RACE reads using MiXCR and keeps one entry per CDR3 protein. Of approximately 70,000 distinct CDR3 sequences listed, about 9.5% are singletons. This sample comprised PBMCs, obtained at follow-up. The source is a female donor with early-stage non-small cell lung cancer. Each CDR3 is given with its conserved first and last residue. The order of the fields is V gene, clone size, J gene, D gene, CDR3 DNA, CDR3 protein. A D gene is named only where the DNA matches it firmly. Some rows have no size entry. The others give once, few or many, or a class for an expanded clone.

>TRBV7-8|few|TRBJ2-3|TRBD2
TGTGTCAGCAGCCCTCCACTAGCGGGAAAGGATTTT
CVSSPPLAGKDF
>TRBV7-9|few|TRBJ2-7|.
TGTGCCAGCAGCTTAGCCTCTGGATTCTACGAGCAGTACTTC
CASSLASGFYEQYF
>TRBV25-1|many|TRBJ1-5|.
TGTGCCAGCAGTGAACTCAGGGCCAATCAGCCCCAGCATTTT
CASSELRANQPQHF
>TRBV7-2|many|TRBJ2-3|.
TGTGCCAGCAGCTTAGAGCATACGCAGTATTTT
CASSLEHTQYF
>TRBV4-2|.|TRBJ1-1|TRBD1
TGTGCCAGCAGCCGCACCTCCGGCGGGGCAGGGGGCTTAGGCGAGACTGAAGCTTTCTTT
CASSRTSGGAGGLGETEAFF
>TRBV6-6|many|TRBJ1-1|.
TGTGCCAGCAGACAGACCAGGAACACTGAAGCTTTCTTT
CASRQTRNTEAFF
>TRBV3-1|many|TRBJ1-2|.
TGTGCCAGCAGCCAAGATAGAAGCTATGGCTACACCTTC
CASSQDRSYGYTF
>TRBV27|many|TRBJ2-7|TRBD2
TGTGCCAGCAGTACGACTAGCGGCCTCTCCTACGAGCAGTACTTC
CASSTTSGLSYEQYF
>TRBV20-1|few|TRBJ2-7|TRBD2
TGCGGGGGACTAGCGGGAGCCCTGGGCTACGAGCAGTACTTC
CGGLAGALGYEQYF
>TRBV7-3|many|TRBJ2-5|TRBD1
TGTGCCAGCAGCCCTCGACAGGGTCGGGGAGAGACCCAGTACTTC
CASSPRQGRGETQYF
>TRBV25-1|many|TRBJ2-1|TRBD1
TGTGCCAGCGGGACAGGGAGCTCCTACAATGAGCAGTTCTTC
CASGTGSSYNEQFF
>TRBV11-1|many|TRBJ2-3|TRBD2
TGTGCCAGCAGCCCAGCGGGAGGGTCGACAGATACGCAGTATTTT
CASSPAGGSTDTQYF
>TRBV12-3/TRBV12-4|.|TRBJ1-2|TRBD1
TGTGCCAGCAGTTTTTTAGCTACAGGGGAAGGCTATGGCTACACCTTC
CASSFLATGEGYGYTF
>TRBV15|.|TRBJ2-3|.
TGTGCCACCAGCACACGGATTTGGGACCGATTGTCGGATACGCAGTATTTT
CATSTRIWDRLSDTQYF
>TRBV12-3/TRBV12-4|many|TRBJ2-5|TRBD2
TGTGCCAGCAGTCCGAACCCTAGCGGGTCCCAAGAGACCCAGTACTTC
CASSPNPSGSQETQYF
>TRBV5-1|few|TRBJ2-3|TRBD2
TGCGCCAGCAGCGGAAATAGCGGGAGCACAGATACGCAGTATTTT
CASSGNSGSTDTQYF
>TRBV7-2|many|TRBJ2-1|.
TGTGCCAGCAGCTTGTGGGCAGGAGGCTACAATGAGCAGTTCTTC
CASSLWAGGYNEQFF
>TRBV27|few|TRBJ2-1|TRBD2
TGTGCCAGCAGTTTAATAGCGGGAGGGCAGGGTGAGCAGTTCTTC
CASSLIAGGQGEQFF
>TRBV10-3|.|TRBJ2-7|.
TGTGCCATCAGCGATACCTACAGGTCCCACTACGAGCAGTACTTC
CAISDTYRSHYEQYF
>TRBV6-1|many|TRBJ1-5|.
TGTGCCAGCAGTGAAGAAGAAGGACAGTCGCAGCCCCAGCATTTT
CASSEEEGQSQPQHF
>TRBV6-1|many|TRBJ2-3|TRBD2
TGTGCCAGCAGCTCGGGACTAGCGGAGTCTAGCACAGATACGCAGTATTTT
CASSSGLAESSTDTQYF
>TRBV28|few|TRBJ2-5|TRBD2
TGTGCCAGCAGTCCACTTTCTAGCGGGAGGACCCAAGAGACCCAGTACTTC
CASSPLSSGRTQETQYF
>TRBV7-2|.|TRBJ2-5|.
TGTGCCAGCAGTAAACCCCAAGAGACCCAGTACTTC
CASSKPQETQYF
>TRBV6-2/TRBV6-3|many|TRBJ2-2|.
TGTGCCAGCAGTTACTCGACGTCCTCCAGGGAGCTGTTTTTT
CASSYSTSSRELFF
>TRBV29-1|few|TRBJ2-5|.
TGCAGCGTTCTCGGGACTCCACCGTACCAAGAGACCCAGTACTTC
CSVLGTPPYQETQYF
>TRBV20-1|.|TRBJ2-1|.
TGCAGTGCTAGAGTCATAGGGGACATCTACAATGAGCAGTTCTTC
CSARVIGDIYNEQFF
>TRBV30|many|TRBJ1-4|.
TGTGCCTGGGGGTTTGGTGAAAAACTGTTTTTT
CAWGFGEKLFF
>TRBV18|few|TRBJ1-5|.
TGTGCCAGCTCACCGCAGCACCCGTCCCCATATAGCAATCAGCCCCAGCATTTT
CASSPQHPSPYSNQPQHF
>TRBV7-9|many|TRBJ2-2|.
TGTGCCAGCAGCCTGCGGACCGGGGAGCTGTTTTTT
CASSLRTGELFF
>TRBV4-2|.|TRBJ1-4|TRBD1
TGTGCCAGCAGCCTGACAGGGTCGGATAATGAAAAACTGTTTTTT
CASSLTGSDNEKLFF
>TRBV7-9|many|TRBJ2-3|.
TGTGCCAGCAGTTCTCGGACAGCTAGCACAGATACGCAGTATTTT
CASSSRTASTDTQYF
>TRBV27|.|TRBJ1-3|.
TGTGCCAGCAGTTCGTTAATTGGAAACACCATATATTTT
CASSSLIGNTIYF
>TRBV5-4|few|TRBJ2-5|TRBD1
TGTGCCAGCAGCCCCCGGGACAGGGGAGAAGCGACCCAGTACTTC
CASSPRDRGEATQYF
>TRBV12-3/TRBV12-4|many|TRBJ2-3|TRBD2
TGTGCCAGCAGTCGACGGACTAGCGGGAGTGGCACAGATACGCAGTATTTT
CASSRRTSGSGTDTQYF
>TRBV7-4|many|TRBJ2-5|.
TGTGCCAGCAGCTTTCCTCCGACTGTATTGGAGACCCAGTACTTC
CASSFPPTVLETQYF
>TRBV20-1|few|TRBJ1-6|.
TGCAGTGCTAGAGATCCCAATTCACCCCTCCACTTT
CSARDPNSPLHF
>TRBV12-3/TRBV12-4|many|TRBJ1-5|TRBD1
TGTGCCAGCAGCATACAGGGGGCAGGTCAGCCCCAGCATTTT
CASSIQGAGQPQHF
>TRBV20-1|.|TRBJ1-6|.
TGCAGTGCTAGAGGACAGGCCCTAGAATGGTCACCCCTCCACTTT
CSARGQALEWSPLHF
>TRBV11-2|many|TRBJ2-1|.
TGTGCCAGCAGCTTAGACGGCAATGAGCAGTTCTTC
CASSLDGNEQFF
>TRBV2|many|TRBJ2-2|TRBD2
TGTGCCAGCAGTGCCCTAGCGGGAGGGCACGGGGAGCTGTTTTTT
CASSALAGGHGELFF
>TRBV20-1|.|TRBJ2-4|.
TGCAGTGCTAGGGTAACGACAGACTTAGTCAAAAACATTCAGTACTTC
CSARVTTDLVKNIQYF
>TRBV12-3/TRBV12-4|many|TRBJ2-1|TRBD2
TGTGCCAGCATCCCGGGACTAGCGGATGGGGATGAGCAGTTCTTC
CASIPGLADGDEQFF
>TRBV7-7|many|TRBJ2-1|.
TGTGCTAGCAGCTTAGGGAACAGGAACAATGAGCAGTTCTTC
CASSLGNRNNEQFF
>TRBV7-3|many|TRBJ2-1|TRBD2
TGTGCCAGCAGCTCCCTAAGCGGGAGCGGTTTCCATGAGCAGTTCTTC
CASSSLSGSGFHEQFF
>TRBV19|few|TRBJ2-1|.
TGTGCCAGTAGTATTAAGAGACAGGCCTTATCCTACAATGAGCAGTTCTTC
CASSIKRQALSYNEQFF
>TRBV11-2|many|TRBJ2-2|.
TGTGCCAGCAGCTTTACTAGCAACACCGGGGAGCTGTTTTTT
CASSFTSNTGELFF
>TRBV24-1|.|TRBJ2-1|.
TGTGCCACCAGTGATTCACTAGCCCATGGGCAGTTCTTC
CATSDSLAHGQFF
>TRBV30|many|TRBJ1-1|.
TGTGCCTGGAGGACTCCAGGGTCTTTGAACACTGAAGCTTTCTTT
CAWRTPGSLNTEAFF
>TRBV20-1|few|TRBJ2-3|TRBD2
TGCAGTGCTAAGACTAGCGGGACCACAGATACGCAGTATTTT
CSAKTSGTTDTQYF
>TRBV12-3/TRBV12-4|many|TRBJ1-1|.
TGTGCCAGCAGTTTTGGACAGAACACTGAAGCTTTCTTT
CASSFGQNTEAFF
>TRBV18|many|TRBJ2-2|.
TGTGCCAGCTCACCATCGGAGGCCGGGGAGCTGTTTTTT
CASSPSEAGELFF
>TRBV5-1|many|TRBJ2-3|TRBD2
TGCGCCAGCAGCTTGGTCGCTAGCGGGAGTATAGGAGATACGCAGTATTTT
CASSLVASGSIGDTQYF
>TRBV7-8|many|TRBJ2-2|.
TGTGCCAGCAGCTTAGGGATAGCGGCTAACACCGGGGAGCTGTTTTTT
CASSLGIAANTGELFF
>TRBV4-2|many|TRBJ2-3|.
TGTGCCAGCAGCCAGGGGGAGCCCACAGATACGCAGTATTTT
CASSQGEPTDTQYF
>TRBV5-1|many|TRBJ2-1|.
TGCGCCAGCAGCTTGGGTGGTCAGCACAATGAGCAGTTCTTC
CASSLGGQHNEQFF
>TRBV2|many|TRBJ1-2|.
TGTGCCAGCAGGCTCAGGTTAGCTAACTATGGCTACACCTTC
CASRLRLANYGYTF
>TRBV20-1|many|TRBJ2-1|.
TGCAGTGCTAGAGATCTTTCGGGAGTATCCTACAATGAGCAGTTCTTC
CSARDLSGVSYNEQFF
>TRBV12-3/TRBV12-4|many|TRBJ2-2|.
TGTGCCAGCAGTTTGGAGGCCCACACCGGGGAGCTGTTTTTT
CASSLEAHTGELFF
>TRBV5-1|.|TRBJ2-7|TRBD2
TGCGCCAGCGGGCTATCTAGCGGGGACTACGAGCAGTACTTC
CASGLSSGDYEQYF
>TRBV20-1|.|TRBJ1-5|.
TGCAGTGCTAATGTCGGGCAGCCCCAGCATTTT
CSANVGQPQHF